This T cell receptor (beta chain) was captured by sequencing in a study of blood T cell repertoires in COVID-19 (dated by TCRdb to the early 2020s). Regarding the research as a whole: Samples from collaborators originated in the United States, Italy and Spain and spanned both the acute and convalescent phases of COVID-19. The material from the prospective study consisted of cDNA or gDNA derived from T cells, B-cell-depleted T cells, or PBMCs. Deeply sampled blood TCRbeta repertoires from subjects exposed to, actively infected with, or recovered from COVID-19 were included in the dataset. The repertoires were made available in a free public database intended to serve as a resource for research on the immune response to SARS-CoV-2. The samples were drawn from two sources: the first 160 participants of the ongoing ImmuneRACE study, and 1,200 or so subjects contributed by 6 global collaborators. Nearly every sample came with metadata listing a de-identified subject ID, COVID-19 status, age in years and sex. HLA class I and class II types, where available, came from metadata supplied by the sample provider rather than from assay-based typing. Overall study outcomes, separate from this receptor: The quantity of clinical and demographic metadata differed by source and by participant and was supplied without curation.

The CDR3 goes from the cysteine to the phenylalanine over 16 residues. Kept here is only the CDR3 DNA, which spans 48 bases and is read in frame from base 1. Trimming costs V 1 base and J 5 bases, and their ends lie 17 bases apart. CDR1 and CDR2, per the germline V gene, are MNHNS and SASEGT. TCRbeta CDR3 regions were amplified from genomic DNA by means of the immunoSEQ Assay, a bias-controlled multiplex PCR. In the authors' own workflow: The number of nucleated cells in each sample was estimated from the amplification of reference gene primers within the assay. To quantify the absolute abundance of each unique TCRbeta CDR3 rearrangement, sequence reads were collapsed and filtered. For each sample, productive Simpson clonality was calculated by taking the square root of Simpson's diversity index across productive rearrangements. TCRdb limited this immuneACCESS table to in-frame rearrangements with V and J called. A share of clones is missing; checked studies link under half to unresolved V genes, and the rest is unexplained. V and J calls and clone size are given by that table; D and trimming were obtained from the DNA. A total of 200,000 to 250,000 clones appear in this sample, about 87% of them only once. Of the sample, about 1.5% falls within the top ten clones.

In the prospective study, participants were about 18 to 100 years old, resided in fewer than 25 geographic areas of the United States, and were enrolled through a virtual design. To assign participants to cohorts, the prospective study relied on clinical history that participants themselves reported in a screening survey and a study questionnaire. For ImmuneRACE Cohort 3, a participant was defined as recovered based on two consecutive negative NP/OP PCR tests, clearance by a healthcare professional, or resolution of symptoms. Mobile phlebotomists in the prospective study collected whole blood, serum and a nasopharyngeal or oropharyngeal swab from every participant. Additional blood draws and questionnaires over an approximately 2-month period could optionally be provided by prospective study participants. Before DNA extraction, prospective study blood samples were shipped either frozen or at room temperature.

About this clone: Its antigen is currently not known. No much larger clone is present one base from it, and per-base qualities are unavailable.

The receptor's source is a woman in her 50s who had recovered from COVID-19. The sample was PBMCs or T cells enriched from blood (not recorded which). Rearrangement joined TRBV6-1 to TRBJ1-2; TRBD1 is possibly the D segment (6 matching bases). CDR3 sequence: CASSEVAEGGQYGYTF. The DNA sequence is TGTGCCAGCAGTGAAGTAGCTGAGGGGGGGCAGTATGGCTACACCTTC.